The TCR beta chain under discussion was sequenced for a study of T cells in Graves' hyperthyroidism and ophthalmopathy. Turning to the study itself: It was at initial diagnosis, before any treatment, that peripheral blood was collected. Overall study results and limits: Patients with ophthalmopathy were separated from those with stable hyperthyroidism by a 13 V-J model. Most thyroid-expanded clonotypes above 0.001 were also found in blood.

Germline V gene data show CDR1 as SGHVS and CDR2 as FQNEAQ. Germline trimming cut 1 base from V and 4 bases from J; bases unmatched to any gene: 8. The CDR3 has 16 amino acids. This clonotype was recorded a few times. Antigen: not known. Amplified regions were TCR beta CDR3 sequences from RNA transcripts. Initially, a first-round RT-PCR of the TCR CDR3 employed the HTBI primer set. MiXCR, applied by TCRdb to the multiplex PCR reads, yields one record per CDR3 protein. The sample holds under 350,000 distinct CDR3 sequences, around 13% seen once. The chain carries TRBV7-8 and TRBJ2-3; 7 bases are shared with TRBD2. The sample comprised blood. The clonotype comes from a woman aged 40 to 50 with Graves' ophthalmopathy. The CDR3 region is CASSLVLGGGPDTQYF. The CDR3 DNA reads as TGTGCCAGCAGCTTAGTGCTAGGCGGGGGACCAGATACGCAGTATTTT.